These T cell receptor delta chains were read from a single sample in a study of human gamma delta and Vdelta1 T cells. TCRdb applied CATT to the PCR reads for clone calling. There are fewer than 15,000 delta-chain clones in the sample; less than 60% occur only once, and more than 1.3% lies in the top ten. No antigen has been identified for these receptors. The material sequenced was Vdelta1 gamma-delta T cells from blood grown in culture (DOT cells). The receptors stem from a human donor in good health. Each CDR3 is given with its conserved first and last residue. Fields, in order: D gene, J gene, V gene, clone size, CDR3 DNA, CDR3 protein. D genes are given only for firm matches. Only some rows state a clone size, as once, few, many or a class for expanded clones.

NA TRDJ1 TRDV1 NA TGTGCTCTTGGGGAACTCTTCCGGGAGGGTCATAAACTCATCTTT CALGELFREGHKLIF
NA TRDJ1 TRDV1 NA TGTGCTCTTGGGAAGGGACACACCGATAAACTCATCTTT CALGKGHTDKLIF
TRDD3 TRDJ1 TRDV1 NA TGTGCTCTTGGGGAACCATTTTCACCTAGGTCGGCTGTACTGGGGGAGGAATGGGGTCAACGGGGGTCTTGGTACACCGATAAACTCATCTTT CALGEPFSPRSAVLGEEWGQRGSWYTDKLIF
TRDD3 TRDJ1 TRDV1 few TGTGCTCTTGGGGGGCCTTCCTCCGTACTGGGGGATGACACCGATAAACTCATCTTT CALGGPSSVLGDDTDKLIF
TRDD3 TRDJ1 TRDV1 NA TGTGCTCTTGGGGGATCGCCCCACCTCTTCCACGAGTCCCCTGGGGGACAGAGTCTCATCTTT CALGGSPHLFHESPGGQSLIF
NA TRDJ1 TRAV29/DV5 NA NA CSVLLCSKVMGDTHADKLIF
TRDD3 TRDJ1 TRDV1 NA TGTGCTCTTGGGACCCCATTCCTTACCCCTGGGGGATACGTTAACGATAAACTCATCTTT CALGTPFLTPGGYVNDKLIF
TRDD3 TRDJ1 TRDV1 few TGTGCTCTTGGGGAAGGGACGGCTCCCTCCCGTACTGGGGGAAAAAAACTCATCTTT CALGEGTAPSRTGGKKLIF
TRDD3 TRDJ1 TRDV1 NA TGTGCTCTTGGGGAACTATCCCTCCCAGCGAATGGGGGACGAGAGGGGAATAAACTCATCTTT CALGELSLPANGGREGNKLIF
TRDD3 TRDJ1 TRDV1 NA TGTGCTCTTGGGGAACTTAGGGTGGGGATACATTGGGACACCGATAAACTCATCTTT CALGELRVGIHWDTDKLIF
NA TRDJ1 TRDV1 few TGTGCTCTTGGGGAACTCTCAGTGACGGGGGGAACTTTCGCCTACACCGATAAACTCATCTTT CALGELSVTGGTFAYTDKLIF
NA TRDJ1 TRDV1 medium-sized TGTGCTCTTGGGGAAGGCCCCACTCGTCCTACGAGAAAGCGGGGGATCCATAAACTCATCTTT CALGEGPTRPTRKRGIHKLIF
TRDD3 TRDJ1 TRDV1 few TGTGCTCTTGGGGAACGTCCTAGGGACGCGCTGGGGGATTGGGACACCGATAAACTCATCTTT CALGERPRDALGDWDTDKLIF
TRDD3 TRDJ1 TRDV1 NA TGTGCTCTTGGGGAATTCCCACGGGGACGACTGGGGGATACGCGGGGCCCCGATAAACTCATCTTT CALGEFPRGRLGDTRGPDKLIF
NA TRDJ1 TRDV1 NA TGTGCTCTTGGGGATAGAGAATTCCCCCAACCCGCGGGGCTCATCTTT CALGDREFPQPAGLIF
TRDD3 TRDJ1 TRDV1 NA TGTGCTCTTGGGGAGCGTCTCCTTCCTCCGAGCGGTACTGGGGGATACGCCCCCTCGTACACCGATAAACTCATCTTT CALGERLLPPSGTGGYAPSYTDKLIF
NA TRDJ1 TRDV1 NA TGTGCTCTTGGGGAACTCCCCTCCCCGAGGGACGTGGAAGTTAAACTCATCTTT CALGELPSPRDVEVKLIF
NA TRDJ1 TRDV2 NA TGTGCCTGGGGACCGGTTTACACCGATAAACTCATCTTT CAWGPVYTDKLIF
NA TRDJ1 TRDV1 NA TGTGCTCTTGGGGAACGGGAGGGGGACCTGTACACCGATAAACTCATCTTT CALGEREGDLYTDKLIF
TRDD3 TRDJ1 TRAV36/DV7 NA TGTGCTGTTATCCCTACTGAACCGAAGGGGGATACGCCGGGCACCGATAAACTCATCTTT CAVIPTEPKGDTPGTDKLIF
TRDD3 TRDJ1 TRDV1 NA TGTGCTCTTGGGGCCCTTTCCCATACTGGGGGAGCCGAAGTATACACCGATAAACTCATCTTT CALGALSHTGGAEVYTDKLIF
NA TRDJ1 TRDV1 NA TGTGCTCTTGGGGAACGGTGGACACTTCTGGATTCTTTGCACGAGGGGACCGATAAACTCATCTTT CALGERWTLLDSLHEGTDKLIF
NA TRDJ1 TRDV1 NA TGTGCTCTTGGGGACCCTCCTTCCTCGCTGGGGGAGAGGCCGTACACCGATAAACTCATCTTT CALGDPPSSLGERPYTDKLIF